This TCR beta chain was retrieved from a study of technical replicates of blood from several donors. Assay: immunoSEQ multiplex PCR; the TCRdb copy retains only in-frame clones and omits some. This sample yields 100,000 or so clones, of which 96% are seen a single time; roughly 0.35% belongs to the top ten. Germline assignment: CDR1 SGHDT and CDR2 YYEEEE. This CDR3 spans 13 amino acids. V was pared by 3 bases and J by 3 bases, with 10 bases between. The sequenced material came from T cells isolated from PBMCs. This receptor was taken from a human donor in good health. The V call is TRBV5-6, the J call TRBJ2-7; D is ambiguous. The CDR3 coding sequence is TGTGCCAGCAGCTCTCTCCCAGACTACGAGCAGTACTTC. Translating it yields CASSSLPDYEQYF.